Here is one T cell receptor (beta chain) with its context. This sample was included in a study of T cell changes during pregnancy in multiple sclerosis. After removal of 10 bases from V and 5 bases from J, the junction contained 10 bases not matched to a gene. CDR3 length equals 13 residues. The V gene's germline CDR1 is PRHDT and CDR2 FYEKMQ (reference sequence). Measured with immunoSEQ multiplex PCR; TCRdb has only the in-frame clones, and not every one. The sample yields about 24,000 clones, 88% seen once. The genes are TRBV13 and TRBJ1-1; 7 nucleotides match TRBD1. This receptor was obtained from a female donor in good health, enrolled as a control in a pregnancy study. Here the sequenced sample was CD4+ T cells from peripheral blood mononuclear cells, taken in the first trimester of pregnancy. DNA of the CDR3: TGTGCCACCGAAACAGGGGACTGGACTGAAGCTTTCTTT. Its translation is CATETGDWTEAFF. Full variable domain (outside the CDR3, taken from reference TRBV13 and TRBJ1-1): AAGVIQSPRHLIKEKRETATLKCYPIPRHDTVYWYQQGPGQDPQFLISFYEKMQSDKGSIPDRFSAQQFSDYHSELNMSSLELGDSALYFCATETGDWTEAFFGQGTRLTVV.